This T cell receptor (beta chain) was sequenced for a study of radiation and T cells in renal cell carcinoma. The junction had 7 bases not matched to a gene; V was cut back by 6 bases and J by 1 base. The CDR3 contains 15 residues. The V gene's germline CDR1 is SGHAT and CDR2 FQNNGV. Method: immunoSEQ multiplex PCR; TCRdb's copy keeps in-frame clones and lacks some. The sample carries 70,000 to 100,000 clones, around 85% recorded once. The time point here: blood 2 weeks post-SBRT. The treatment denotes: 15 Gy SBRT to primary tumor, nephrectomy 4 weeks later. The rearrangement uses TRBV11-2 and TRBJ1-1, with 8 nucleotides matching TRBD1. Here the sequenced sample was blood, taken from a patient whose treatment included radiotherapy and nephrectomy. The sequence derives from a woman in her forties or fifties with renal cell carcinoma. This CDR3 reads CASSPTGAGNTEAFF. The CDR3 region has the DNA TGTGCCAGCAGTCCGACAGGGGCGGGGAACACTGAAGCTTTCTTT.